The 24 T cell receptor beta chains presented below share a single source sample, sequenced in a study of blood T cell repertoires in COVID-19. Here immunoSEQ multiplex PCR was the method, and the copy in TCRdb shows in-frame clones only, minus some. The table lists approximately 360,000 clones, approximately 88% of them singletons, with around 0.97% in the top ten. What was sequenced was PBMCs or T cells enriched from blood (not recorded which). These receptors were taken from a woman under 40 with acute COVID-19.

In this sample, this clone turned up a few times. The chain carries TRBV5-8 and TRBJ2-7, with D tentatively TRBD2 (6 bases). Deletions cut 0 bases from V and 5 bases from J, with 15 bases between. Germline CDR1 and CDR2: SGHTS and YDEGEE. The CDR3 has 15 amino acids. The CDR3 DNA reads TGTGCCAGCAGCTTGGCTAGCGCACGTTGGGACGAGCAGTACTTC. Amino acids: CASSLASARWDEQYF.

The V call is TRBV10-2, the J call TRBJ2-7, with D uncertain. The CDR3 loop spans 14 amino acids. V lost 6 bases, J lost 2 bases, and 14 bases lay in between. CDR1 and CDR2 (germline): WSHSY, SAAADI. In DNA, the CDR3 is TGCGCCAGCAGAAGCCATTTATACCCCTACGAGCAGTACTTC. This codes for CASRSHLYPYEQYF.

This clone has just one count. The V call is TRBV7-2, the J call TRBJ1-4; a weak D match, TRBD1 (6 bases). The ends were cut back, 2 bases at V and 7 bases at J, with 17 bases in the middle. CDR1 and CDR2 from the germline V gene are SGHTA and FQGNSA. CDR3 size: 16 residues. The chain's CDR3 is CASSLLAGGGSEKLFF. CDR3 bases: TGTGCCAGCAGCTTACTCGCGGGGGGCGGGAGTGAAAAACTGTTTTTT.

The V and J genes are TRBV6-1 and TRBJ2-2, with 11 nucleotides matching TRBD2. Per germline, CDR1 MNHNS and CDR2 SASEGT. Trimming took 4 bases from V and 2 from J; bases not matched to a gene: 6. The CDR3 totals 17 residues. CDR3 DNA sequence: TGTGCCAGCAGTGCATATAGCGGGGGGGCTAACACCGGGGAGCTGTTTTTT. Amino acid sequence: CASSAYSGGANTGELFF.

This chain joins TRBV30 and TRBJ1-2, with TRBD1 matching 7 bases. J was trimmed by 7 bases and V by 0 bases; bases with no gene match: 11. Germline loops: CDR1 GTSNPN, CDR2 SVGIG (reference sequence). The CDR3 runs to 15 residues. This chain's CDR3 is CAWSVHRAGGGGYTF. For the CDR3, the DNA is TGTGCCTGGAGTGTACATCGGGCAGGGGGAGGTGGCTACACCTTC.

This chain links TRBV18 with TRBJ1-2; tentative D call: TRBD1 (5 bases). V dropped 6 bases and J dropped 6 bases, with 20 bases sitting between them. The CDR3 loop spans 15 amino acids. Germline CDR1 reads KGHSH; CDR2 reads LQKENI. The CDR3 reads CASSAGRGTENGYTF. The DNA for the CDR3 is TGTGCCAGCTCTGCTGGTCGGGGGACGGAGAATGGCTACACCTTC. Variable domain in full (rest from reference TRBV18 and TRBJ1-2): NAGVMQNPRHLVRRRGQEARLRCSPMKGHSHVYWYRQLPEEGLKFMVYLQKENIIDESGMPKERFSAEFPKEGPSILRIQQVVRGDSAAYFCASSAGRGTENGYTFGSGTRLTVV.

This chain uses TRBV6-5 with TRBJ1-2; D gene unclear. V was trimmed by 0 bases and J by 8 bases, leaving 10 bases between them. This CDR3 comprises 13 residues. Germline-derived CDR1 and CDR2 are MNHEY and SVGAGI. The CDR3 protein is CASSYSAVPGYTF. The CDR3, as DNA: TGTGCCAGCAGTTACTCGGCCGTGCCCGGCTACACCTTC.

The V call is TRBV11-3, the J call TRBJ2-2, with TRBD1 matching 10 bases. The length of the CDR3 is 16 residues. CDR1 and CDR2 from the germline V gene are SGHNT and YENEEA. Unmatched junction bases numbered 3, after V lost 0 bases and J lost 5 bases. The CDR3 DNA is TGTGCCAGCAGCTTAGATCTGGGACAGGGGACCGGGGAGCTGTTTTTT. It encodes CASSLDLGQGTGELFF.

The V and J genes are TRBV7-8 and TRBJ2-1; TRBD1 is a possible D gene (5 bases). The germline V gene encodes CDR1 SGHVS and CDR2 FQNEAQ. The V end lost 0 bases, the J end lost 2 bases, and 11 bases lay between the germline ends. The CDR3 loop spans 16 amino acids. This chain's CDR3 is CASSLARQRAYNEQFF. DNA of the CDR3: TGTGCCAGCAGCTTAGCGAGACAGAGAGCCTACAATGAGCAGTTCTTC.

A few counts support this clone. The rearrangement uses TRBV24-1 and TRBJ1-2; unclear D gene. V gave up 4 bases and J gave up 4 bases, with 6 bases separating them. The length of the CDR3 is 12 residues. Per germline, CDR1 KGHDR and CDR2 SFDVKD. In nucleotides, the CDR3 is TGTGCCACCAGTGACCGTGTCTATGGCTACACCTTC. The encoded protein is CATSDRVYGYTF.

This chain links TRBV7-2 with TRBJ2-1; TRBD2 agrees at 9 bases. Trimming took 6 bases from V and 8 from J; bases not matched to a gene: 8. The CDR3 extends over 14 amino acids. In germline, CDR1 is SGHTA, CDR2 FQGNSA. CDR3 DNA sequence: TGTGCCAGCAGACCTGGACTAGCGCGCGATGAGCAGTTCTTC. Protein sequence: CASRPGLARDEQFF.

The chain is built from TRBV19 and TRBJ1-5; 11 bases fit TRBD1. Germline CDR1 and CDR2: LNHDA and SQIVND (reference sequence). The junction had 5 bases not matched to a gene; V was cut back by 6 bases and J by 4 bases. CDR3 length: 15 residues. CDR3 residues: CASRRDRGLNQPQHF. CDR3 DNA sequence: TGTGCCAGTAGACGGGACAGGGGGTTGAATCAGCCCCAGCATTTT.

The rearrangement links TRBV2 to TRBJ1-2; D is perhaps TRBD1 (5 bases). Germline V gene data show CDR1 as SNHLY and CDR2 as FYNNEI. The CDR3 covers 12 residues. The V and J ends lost 4 bases and 7 bases respectively, with 10 bases between them. The CDR3 protein is CASSVGQGGYTF. The CDR3 DNA follows: TGTGCCAGCAGTGTTGGGCAGGGTGGCTACACCTTC.

V usage is TRBV2 and J usage is TRBJ2-7, with 8 bases matching TRBD1. The CDR3 runs 17 residues. The germline V gene has CDR1 SNHLY and CDR2 FYNNEI. V was clipped by 2 bases and J by 0 bases; unmatched bases: 9. CDR3 sequence: CASSETRTGRSSYEQYF. The CDR3, as DNA: TGTGCCAGCAGTGAAACAAGGACAGGGAGAAGCTCCTACGAGCAGTACTTC.

The rearrangement links TRBV5-1 to TRBJ2-3; perhaps TRBD1 as D (6 bases). The CDR3 is 16 amino acids. The V end was cut by 2 bases, the J end by 2 bases, with 15 bases between. Germline-derived CDR1 and CDR2 are SGHRS and YFSETQ. The CDR3 protein is CASSLISAGATDTQYF. The CDR3 coding sequence is TGCGCCAGCAGCTTAATTAGCGCAGGGGCCACAGATACGCAGTATTTT.

This chain joins TRBV10-3 and TRBJ2-3; tentative D call: TRBD2 (5 bases). CDR1 and CDR2 (germline): ENHRY, SYGVKD. CDR3 length: 16 amino acids. Trimming left V 10 bases short and J 1 base short, with 21 bases between. The CDR3 DNA reads TGTGCCACCCACCCATCCGGGGTAGTGGGCACAGATACGCAGTATTTT. This gives the protein CATHPSGVVGTDTQYF.

The rearrangement joins TRBV19 to TRBJ2-7; TRBD2 matches 11 bases. Germline lookup yields CDR1 LNHDA and CDR2 SQIVND (reference sequence). Unmatched junction bases numbered 4, after V lost 5 bases and J lost 4 bases. The CDR3 runs to 14 residues. CDR3 in amino acids: CASSPTSGAYEQYF. The DNA of the CDR3 is TGTGCCAGTAGTCCGACTAGCGGGGCTTACGAGCAGTACTTC.

The J gene is TRBJ2-7, the V gene TRBV3-1 (or the pseudogene TRBV3-2); D is uncertain. Trimming stripped 4 bases from V and 4 bases from J, with 11 bases between. The CDR3 length is 13 residues. Germline V gene lookup returns CDR1 LGHDT and CDR2 YNNKEL (reference sequence). For the CDR3, the DNA is TGTGCCAGCAGCCCTTTGACTGGTTACGAGCAGTACTTC. As protein: CASSPLTGYEQYF.

This clone has a single count. V and J are TRBV14 and TRBJ1-6; unclear D gene. The CDR3 totals 16 residues. Per germline, CDR1 SGHDN and CDR2 FVKESK. Trimming pared 4 bases from V and 10 bases from J, leaving 20 bases between. CDR3 amino acids: CASSLQSLGSRSPLHF. In DNA form, the CDR3 reads TGTGCCAGCAGCCTGCAGTCTTTAGGTTCGAGGTCACCCCTCCACTTT.

The V gene is TRBV5-6, the J gene TRBJ1-6; 10 positions agree with TRBD1. V was pared by 0 bases and J by 8 bases, with 2 bases of the junction left unmatched. Per the germline V gene, CDR1 is SGHDT and CDR2 is YYEEEE. The CDR3 loop spans 15 amino acids. CDR3 amino acids: CASSLDDRGHSPLHF. CDR3 nucleotides: TGTGCCAGCAGCTTGGATGACAGGGGGCATTCACCCCTCCACTTT.

The rearrangement joins TRBV15 to TRBJ2-1, with D tentatively TRBD1 (6 bases). Germline CDR1 LNHNV, CDR2 YYDKDF (reference sequence). V gave up 0 bases and J gave up 7 bases, with 25 bases separating them. This CDR3 contains 19 residues. The CDR3 DNA sequence: TGTGCCACCAGCAGAGATTTAGCCCGCACCCGAGGGACAACTAATGAGCAGTTCTTC. It translates to CATSRDLARTRGTTNEQFF.

V is TRBV11-2 and J is TRBJ1-1, with D possibly being TRBD1 (6 bases). CDR1 and CDR2 (germline): SGHAT, FQNNGV. V lost 2 bases and J lost 5, with 15 bases in between. The CDR3 loop spans 15 amino acids. The CDR3 sequence is CASSLSRGSWTEAFF. CDR3 DNA sequence: TGTGCCAGCAGCTTAAGCAGGGGATCCTGGACTGAAGCTTTCTTT.

The chain is built from TRBV24-1 and TRBJ2-1; D gene uncertain. This CDR3 is 15 amino acids long. Between the trimmed V and J ends, which lost 4 bases and 9 bases, there was a span of 18 bases. The germline CDR1 and CDR2 sequences are KGHDR and SFDVKD. The CDR3 loop is CATSDADNRVFEQFF. The DNA of the CDR3 is TGTGCCACCAGTGACGCAGATAACCGGGTCTTTGAGCAGTTCTTC.

In DNA, the CDR3 is TGTGCCAGCAGCTTAGGGCGGGGGGCCTCCTACGAGCAGTACTTC. It encodes CASSLGRGASYEQYF. The V call is TRBV7-2, the J call TRBJ2-7; TRBD2 agrees at 8 bases. V lost 1 base to trimming and J lost 0 bases; unmatched junction nucleotides: 2. The CDR3 runs 15 residues. Germline V gives CDR1 SGHTA, CDR2 FQGNSA. Drawing the rest from reference TRBV7-2 and TRBJ2-7, the complete variable domain is GAGVSQSPSNKVTEKGKDVELRCDPISGHTALYWYRQSLGQGLEFLIYFQGNSAPDKSGLPSDRFSAERTGGSVSTLTIQRTQQEDSAVYLCASSLGRGASYEQYFGPGTRLTVT.